This T cell receptor (beta chain) stems from a study of cytomegalovirus exposure and HLA in healthy donors. Study-level background: The 95 to 150 validation repertoires and the roughly 670 first-cohort repertoires shared a platform, a later analysis reported.

Broader study findings: In vitro data verified a few CMV-associated chains as specific for CMV antigens.

Details on this clone: Its matching antigen is unknown.

These donors were members of the roughly 110-subject validation cohort, a group separate from the roughly 700-subject first cohort. The CDR3 extends over 13 amino acids. V lost 8 bases and J lost 8; bases outside the gene matches: 7. The germline CDR1 and CDR2 sequences are SNHLY and FYNNEI. Sequenced by immunoSEQ multiplex PCR; TCRdb stores in-frame clones only, minus some. The sample carries about 73,000 clones, 94% recorded once. Input material: PBMCs. The receptor's source is a woman between 18 and 29 years old in good health and CMV-seropositive. The chain carries TRBV2 and TRBJ1-4, with 8 bases identical to TRBD1. CDR3 sequence: CASAGGSGEKLFF. In DNA, the CDR3 is TGTGCCAGCGCAGGGGGCTCGGGCGAAAAACTGTTTTTT.